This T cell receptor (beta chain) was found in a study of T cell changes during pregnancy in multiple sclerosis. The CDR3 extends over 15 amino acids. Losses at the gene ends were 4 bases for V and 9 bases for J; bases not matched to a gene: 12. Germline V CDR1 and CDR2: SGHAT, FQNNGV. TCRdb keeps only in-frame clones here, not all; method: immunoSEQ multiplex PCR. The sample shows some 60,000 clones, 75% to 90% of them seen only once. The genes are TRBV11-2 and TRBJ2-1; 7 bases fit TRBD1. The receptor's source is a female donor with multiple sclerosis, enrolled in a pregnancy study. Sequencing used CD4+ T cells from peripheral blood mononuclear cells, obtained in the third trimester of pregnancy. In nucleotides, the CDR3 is TGTGCCAGCAGCTCCAGTACCAACAGGGGCGGTGAGCAGTTCTTC. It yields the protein CASSSSTNRGGEQFF. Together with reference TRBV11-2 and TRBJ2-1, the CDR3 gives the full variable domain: EAGVAQSPRYKIIEKRQSVAFWCNPISGHATLYWYQQILGQGPKLLIQFQNNGVVDDSQLPKDRFSAERLKGVDSTLKIQPAKLEDSAVYLCASSSSTNRGGEQFFGPGTRLTVL.